This T cell receptor beta chain was obtained from a study of beta chain features in type 1 diabetes (dated by TCRdb to 2016 to 2019). For the study in its entirety: No differences in mean age, gender distribution, total cell number or subset yield were found between patients and healthy donors. A total of approximately 100 million sorted cells were examined across all samples, and the number of cells per subset was strongly correlated with RNA yield. In the study, TCRB repertoires of sorted circulating CD4+ T cell subsets from recently diagnosed type 1 diabetes patients were compared with those of matched healthy donors. Whereas all 28 donors provided naive and central memory subsets, regulatory and stem cell-like memory subsets were isolated from just 8 patients and roughly eight healthy donors.

The research as a whole found: Naive, central memory and regulatory TCRB repertoires appeared more similar among patients than among healthy donors. Shorter templates might have been favored by PCR, but patient and control samples were amplified and corrected together, so both groups would have been affected equally by any skew. Because cDNA was sequenced instead of genomic DNA, highly expressing activated cells could be over-represented, though the groups showed no difference in activation or CD3 levels. A moderate but significant shortening of TCRB CDR3 length was observed in type 1 diabetes patients in all four CD4+ subsets. Only small numbers of individuals were included in the HLA sub-analyses, which left unresolved whether HLA type had any influence on TCRB rearrangement. Fewer insertions and more nucleotide deletions at VDJ recombination sites were observed in patients with type 1 diabetes, implying thymic rearrangement abnormalities.

All of the isolated RNA was reverse transcribed with the High Capacity cDNA Reverse Transcription Kit, so expressed TCRB transcripts were sequenced. Deep immunoSEQ sequencing was applied to naive, central memory and regulatory T cell samples, giving an average of about 3.7 million total reads per sample. Sorted cells were lysed in RLT buffer, and RNA was extracted using DNase-treated RNeasy Micro or Mini kits according to cell number. Each cell subset was processed separately to prevent cross-contamination, with patient and healthy donor samples processed together. TCRB sequences were amplified from cDNA with the immunoSEQ multiplex PCR, producing 87-bp fragments spanning the CDR3 region. Sequencing of the amplicons was performed on the Illumina HiSeq platform. Per the original workflow: PCR bias was computationally corrected using synthetic template baselines, reads within Hamming distance 2 were collapsed, and singletons that could not be merged were discarded. By aligning reads against IMGT, V, D and J genes, CDR3 length, and insertions or deletions at six rearrangement sites were assigned. Clonotype counts were normalized to sorted cell number within each subset before computing true diversity and Gini coefficients with the tcR R package. Repertoire sharing was quantified using the overlap coefficient calculated on TCRB nucleotide sequences. Out-of-frame TCRB sequences from naive cells were analyzed to stand in for the pre-selection repertoire. The source is immuneACCESS, and TCRdb retained only in-frame sequences with V and J called. Part of the clones is not carried over; for the studies checked, unresolved V genes explain less than half of this, and the remainder is unexplained. V, J and clone size reflect that table, while D and trimming were determined from the DNA. The sample table contains around 160,000 clones; only one count was recorded for roughly 65% of them. 0.08% to 0.1% of the sample rests with the top ten.

On this clone itself: The target of this receptor is not known. The sample holds no much larger clone one base away, and base qualities are not on file.

A single peripheral blood draw of approximately 110 mL on average was collected from each donor into heparinised tubes. A BD FACSAria II was used to sort naive, central memory, regulatory and stem cell-like memory CD4+ T cells with a panel that included CD45RO, CCR7, CD25, CD127, CD95 and CD27. Every sorted population had a purity above 98%. PBMCs were separated immediately by Lymphoprep density gradient centrifugation and were stained directly, without being cultured. So that batch effects would be minimized, each experiment stained and sorted samples in pairs, pairing one healthy donor with one patient. The germline V gene supplies CDR1 SGDLS and CDR2 YYNGEE. The CDR3 measures 13 amino acids from cysteine to phenylalanine. The sequence is cut down to CDR3 DNA, 39 bases in frame from base 1. The junction carries 8 bases between V and J, which are trimmed by 0 bases and 6 bases respectively.

The chain is encoded by TRBV9 joined to TRBJ2-3; no confident D gene assignment can be made. The TCR originated in a man aged 25 to 40 with type 1 diabetes. The sequenced sample consisted of naive CD4+ T cells from blood. In light of the paper, this sample's cell subset or site label describes: true naive CD4+ T cells. CDR3 loop: CASSVVASDTQYF. The bases read TGTGCCAGCAGCGTAGTAGCCTCGGATACGCAGTATTTT. Extended through the reference TRBV9 and TRBJ2-3 proteins, this CDR3 yields the full variable domain: DSGVTQTPKHLITATGQRVTLRCSPRSGDLSVYWYQQSLDQGLQFLIQYYNGEERAKGNILERFSAQQFPDLHSELNLSSLELGDSALYFCASSVVASDTQYFGPGTRLTVL.